This T cell receptor (beta chain) was found in a study of post-analysis software for immune sequencing data. Overall study: Relapsing-remitting, secondary progressive and progressive-relapsing multiple sclerosis courses were included.

This clonotype was seen more than once but under ten times. Every TCR beta cDNA library bore unique molecular identifiers. One entry per CDR3 protein results from TCRdb running MiXCR on the PCR reads. The table shows 550,000 to 700,000 distinct CDR3 sequences, with around 40% occurring only once. This sequence originates from a girl aged 5-17 years with multiple sclerosis. Sequenced: blood.

The CDR3 bases are TGTGCCAGCAGTTTTAAGGGGTTCTCCCCGGAAGCTTTCTTT. Its protein is CASSFKGFSPEAFF. The chain uses TRBV12-3 or TRBV12-4 and TRBJ1-1; D possibly corresponds to TRBD1 (5 bases). CDR3 length: 14 amino acids. V was clipped by 3 bases and J by 8 bases, with 16 bases between them.